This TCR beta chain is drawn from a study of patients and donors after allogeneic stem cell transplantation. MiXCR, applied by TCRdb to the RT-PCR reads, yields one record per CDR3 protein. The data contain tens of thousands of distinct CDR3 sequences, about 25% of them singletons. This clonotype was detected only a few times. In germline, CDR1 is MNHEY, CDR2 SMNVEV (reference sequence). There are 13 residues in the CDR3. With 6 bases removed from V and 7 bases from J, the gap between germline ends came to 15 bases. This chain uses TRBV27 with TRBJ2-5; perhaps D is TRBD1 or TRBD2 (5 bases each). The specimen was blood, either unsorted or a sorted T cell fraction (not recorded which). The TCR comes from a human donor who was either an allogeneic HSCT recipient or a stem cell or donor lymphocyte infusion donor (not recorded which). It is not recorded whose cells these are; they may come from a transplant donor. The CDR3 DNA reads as TGTGCCAGCAGCCGGGACGTCTCGTGGACCCAGTACTTC. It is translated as CASSRDVSWTQYF.